This passage covers 5 T cell receptor beta chains from one sample sequenced in a study of Tregs in tolerant kidney transplant recipients. Using immunoSEQ multiplex PCR, the repertoire was profiled, and TCRdb retains in-frame clones only, with some absent. The repertoire consists of around 50,000 clones, with approximately 91% occurring once and the leading ten covering roughly 15%. Mixed chimerism was transient after nonmyeloablative marrow transplants from related graft donors. The sequences come from CD8+ T cells from blood (PBMCs), collected 24 months after the transplant. Receptors were obtained from a human patient who received a combined kidney and bone marrow transplant. Part of the T cell pool may stem from the graft donor.

This sequence joins TRBV5-6 and TRBJ2-7, with D possibly being TRBD1 (5 bases). Germline V gives CDR1 SGHDT, CDR2 YYEEEE. This CDR3 region has 14 residues. V lost 0 bases and J 7 bases, leaving 14 bases between the germline ends. The CDR3 DNA follows: TGTGCCAGCAGCTTGGACAGGACACCTCGTGAGCAGTACTTC. This sequence encodes CASSLDRTPREQYF.

The J gene is TRBJ2-7, the V gene TRBV25-1; 8 bases match TRBD2. Germline V gene lookup returns CDR1 MGHDK and CDR2 SYGVNS. The CDR3 is 13 amino acids. The ends lost 5 bases at V and 5 bases at J; junction bases unmatched: 5. CDR3 DNA sequence: TGTGCCAGCAGTTCCCCGGGGGGGAACGAGCAGTACTTC. Translated: CASSSPGGNEQYF.

The rearrangement joins TRBV4-1 to TRBJ1-5; 8 bases fit TRBD1. CDR3 length: 15 residues. V lost 3 bases, J lost 3 bases, and 4 bases stayed unmatched. Germline V gives CDR1 MGHRA, CDR2 YSYEKL. The CDR3, as DNA: TGCGCCAGCAGCCAGAGGACAGGGAACAATCAGCCCCAGCATTTT. This encodes CASSQRTGNNQPQHF.

The J gene is TRBJ2-7, the V gene TRBV11-2; the D is unclear. The CDR3 loop spans 16 amino acids. Germline V gene sequence: CDR1 SGHAT, CDR2 FQNNGV. Trimming left V 5 bases short and J 3 bases short, with 20 bases between. The chain's CDR3 is CASSPIPRSAYYEQYF. In DNA form, the CDR3 reads TGTGCCAGCAGCCCCATCCCGAGGAGCGCTTACTACGAGCAGTACTTC. Filled out from reference TRBV11-2 and TRBJ2-7, the complete variable domain reads EAGVAQSPRYKIIEKRQSVAFWCNPISGHATLYWYQQILGQGPKLLIQFQNNGVVDDSQLPKDRFSAERLKGVDSTLKIQPAKLEDSAVYLCASSPIPRSAYYEQYFGPGTRLTVT.

The chain combines TRBV28 with TRBJ2-7; D is perhaps TRBD2 (6 bases). This CDR3 region has 15 residues. V lost 6 bases, J lost 0 bases, and 15 bases lay in between. Germline CDR1 reads MDHEN; CDR2 reads SYDVKM. CDR3: CASSPIAESSYEQYF. CDR3 sequence (DNA): TGTGCCAGCAGCCCTATAGCGGAGAGCTCCTACGAGCAGTACTTC.